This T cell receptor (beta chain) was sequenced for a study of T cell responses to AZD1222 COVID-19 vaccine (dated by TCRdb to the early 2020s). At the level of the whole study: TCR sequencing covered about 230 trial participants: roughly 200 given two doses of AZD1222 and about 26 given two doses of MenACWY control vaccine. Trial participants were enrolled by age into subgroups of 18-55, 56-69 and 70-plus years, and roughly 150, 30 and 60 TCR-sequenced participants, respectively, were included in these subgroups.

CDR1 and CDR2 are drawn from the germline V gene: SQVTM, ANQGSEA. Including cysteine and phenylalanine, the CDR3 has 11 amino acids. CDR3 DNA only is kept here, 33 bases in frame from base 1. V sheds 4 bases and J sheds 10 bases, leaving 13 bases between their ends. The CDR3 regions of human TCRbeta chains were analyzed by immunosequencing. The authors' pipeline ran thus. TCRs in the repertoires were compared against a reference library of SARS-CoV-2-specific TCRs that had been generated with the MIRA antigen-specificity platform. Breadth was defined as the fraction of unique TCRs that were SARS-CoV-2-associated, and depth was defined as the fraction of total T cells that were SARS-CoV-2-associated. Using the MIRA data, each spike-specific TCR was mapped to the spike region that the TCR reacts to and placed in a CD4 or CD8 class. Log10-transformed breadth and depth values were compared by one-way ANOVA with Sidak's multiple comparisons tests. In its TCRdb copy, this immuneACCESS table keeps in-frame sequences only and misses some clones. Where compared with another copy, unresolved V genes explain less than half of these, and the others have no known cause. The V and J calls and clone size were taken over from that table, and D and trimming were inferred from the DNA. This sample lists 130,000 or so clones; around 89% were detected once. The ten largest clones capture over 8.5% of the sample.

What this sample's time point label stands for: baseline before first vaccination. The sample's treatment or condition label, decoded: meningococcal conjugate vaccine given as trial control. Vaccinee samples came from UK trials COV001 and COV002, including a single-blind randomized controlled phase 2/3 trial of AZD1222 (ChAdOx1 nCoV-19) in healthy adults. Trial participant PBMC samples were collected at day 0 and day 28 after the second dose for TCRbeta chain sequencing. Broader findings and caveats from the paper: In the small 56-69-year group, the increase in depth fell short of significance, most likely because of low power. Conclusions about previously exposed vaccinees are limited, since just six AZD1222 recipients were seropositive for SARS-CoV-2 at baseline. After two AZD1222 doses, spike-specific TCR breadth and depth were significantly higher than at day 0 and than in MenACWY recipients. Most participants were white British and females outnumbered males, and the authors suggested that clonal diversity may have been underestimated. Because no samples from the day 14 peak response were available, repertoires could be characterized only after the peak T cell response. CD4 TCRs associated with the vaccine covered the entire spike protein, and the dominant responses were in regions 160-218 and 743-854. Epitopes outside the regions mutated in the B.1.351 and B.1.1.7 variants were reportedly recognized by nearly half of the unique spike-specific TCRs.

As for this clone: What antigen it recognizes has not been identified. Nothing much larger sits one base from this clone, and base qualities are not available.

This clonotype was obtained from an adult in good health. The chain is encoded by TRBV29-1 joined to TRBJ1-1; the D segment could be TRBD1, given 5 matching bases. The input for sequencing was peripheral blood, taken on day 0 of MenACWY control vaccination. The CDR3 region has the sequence CSVAPLDTAFF. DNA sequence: TGCAGCGTTGCCCCATTGGACACAGCTTTCTTT.